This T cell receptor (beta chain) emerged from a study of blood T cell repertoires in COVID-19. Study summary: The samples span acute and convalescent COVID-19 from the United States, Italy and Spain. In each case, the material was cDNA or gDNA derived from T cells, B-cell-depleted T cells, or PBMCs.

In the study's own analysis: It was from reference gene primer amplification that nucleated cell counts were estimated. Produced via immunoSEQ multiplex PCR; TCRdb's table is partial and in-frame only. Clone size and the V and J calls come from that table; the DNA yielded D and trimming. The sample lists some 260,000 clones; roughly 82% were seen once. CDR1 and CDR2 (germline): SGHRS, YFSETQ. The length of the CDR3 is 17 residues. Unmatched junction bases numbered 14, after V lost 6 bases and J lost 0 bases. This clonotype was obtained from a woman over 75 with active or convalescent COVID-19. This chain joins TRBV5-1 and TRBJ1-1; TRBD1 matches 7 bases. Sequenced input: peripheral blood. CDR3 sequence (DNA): TGCGCCAGCACCCTGCAGACAGGGTCAAGGGTGAACACTGAAGCTTTCTTT. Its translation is CASTLQTGSRVNTEAFF. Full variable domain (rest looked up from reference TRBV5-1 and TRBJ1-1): KAGVTQTPRYLIKTRGQQVTLSCSPISGHRSVSWYQQTPGQGLQFLFEYFSETQRNKGNFPGRFSGRQFSNSRSEMNVSTLELGDSALYLCASTLQTGSRVNTEAFFGQGTRLTVV.